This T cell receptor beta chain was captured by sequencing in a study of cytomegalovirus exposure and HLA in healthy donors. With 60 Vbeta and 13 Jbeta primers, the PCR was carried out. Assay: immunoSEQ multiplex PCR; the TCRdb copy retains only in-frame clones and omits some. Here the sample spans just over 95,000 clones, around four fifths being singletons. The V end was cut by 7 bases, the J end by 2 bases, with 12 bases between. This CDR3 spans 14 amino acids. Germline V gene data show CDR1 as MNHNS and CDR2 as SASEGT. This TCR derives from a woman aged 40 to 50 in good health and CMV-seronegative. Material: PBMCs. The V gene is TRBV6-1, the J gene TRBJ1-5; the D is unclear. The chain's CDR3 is CASTVGQGNQPQHF. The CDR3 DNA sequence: TGTGCCAGCACAGTGGGTCAGGGCAATCAGCCCCAGCATTTT.